The next 11 T cell receptor beta chains were all read from a single sample in a study of shared clonotypes between healthy human individuals. Libraries were prepared by immunoSEQ multiplex PCR; TCRdb keeps only in-frame clonotypes and omits some of them. This sample has 400,000 to 500,000 clones; around 79% occur once, and the top ten carry 9.5% to 15%. The specimen was PBMCs. The source is a woman aged 40 to 50 in good health. Some clones in this sample may be carry-over from other donors' samples.

The chain employs TRBV30 and TRBJ2-2; TRBD1 aligns across 8 bases. CDR1 and CDR2 from the germline V gene are GTSNPN and SVGIG (reference sequence). The CDR3 runs to 14 residues. Germline trimming cut 3 bases from V and 7 bases from J; bases unmatched to any gene: 7. As DNA, the CDR3 is TGTGCCTGGAGGCCCCGGACAGGGTACGGGGAGCTGTTTTTT. It specifies CAWRPRTGYGELFF.

The chain carries TRBV10-2 and TRBJ2-7, with 11 bases identical to TRBD1. Looked up from germline, CDR1 is WSHSY and CDR2 is SAAADI. This CDR3 has 14 residues. V lost 10 bases, J lost 6 bases, and 11 bases stayed unmatched. CDR3 in DNA: TGCGCCACCCAGGGACAGGGGGTTGCGTTCGAGCAGTACTTC. Its protein product is CATQGQGVAFEQYF.

The genes are TRBV4-2 and TRBJ1-2; TRBD1 agrees at 8 bases. This CDR3 region has 19 residues. Germline V gene data show CDR1 as LGHNA and CDR2 as YNFKEQ. Trimming took 1 base from V and 4 from J; bases not matched to a gene: 17. The CDR3 DNA sequence: TGTGCCAGCAGCCAAGTCATCGGGACAGGCGGGAACCTCGTCTATGGCTACACCTTC. Its protein product is CASSQVIGTGGNLVYGYTF.

This chain uses TRBV18 with TRBJ1-5; 7 nucleotides line up with TRBD1. Germline values: CDR1 KGHSH, CDR2 LQKENI. This CDR3 contains 14 residues. Germline trimming cut 5 bases from V and 6 bases from J; bases unmatched to any gene: 7. CDR3 DNA sequence: TGTGCCAGCTCAGAGGAGGGGGCAATTCAGCCCCAGCATTTT. Translation: CASSEEGAIQPQHF.

This clone showed up just once. The chain recombines TRBV7-2 with TRBJ2-7; D uncertain. Trimming removed 7 bases at V and 0 bases at J, with 10 bases between. Germline V lookup: CDR1 SGHTA, CDR2 FQGNSA. The CDR3 length is 13 residues. The CDR3 bases are TGTGCCAGCACGTCGGCTCCCTCCTACGAGCAGTACTTC. This sequence encodes CASTSAPSYEQYF.

The chain combines TRBV7-9 with TRBJ1-5, with 8 positions matching TRBD1. Germline V gives CDR1 SEHNR, CDR2 FQNEAQ (reference sequence). The CDR3 loop spans 15 amino acids. Germline trimming cut 1 base from V and 7 bases from J; bases unmatched to any gene: 6. CDR3 region: CASSLDPDRDQPQHF. CDR3 coding DNA: TGTGCCAGCAGCTTAGACCCGGACAGGGACCAGCCCCAGCATTTT. The full variable domain, its missing parts supplied by reference TRBV7-9 and TRBJ1-5, is DTGVSQNPRHKITKRGQNVTFRCDPISEHNRLYWYRQTLGQGPEFLTYFQNEAQLEKSRLLSDRFSAERPKGSFSTLEIQRTEQGDSAMYLCASSLDPDRDQPQHFGDGTRLSIL.

The chain joins TRBV18 to TRBJ2-7, with no clear D. Germline-derived CDR1 and CDR2 are KGHSH and LQKENI. The CDR3 is made up of 15 amino acids. V gave up 2 bases and J gave up 0 bases, with 11 bases separating them. The DNA for the CDR3 is TGTGCCAGCTCACCATCCGATAGAGGCTCCTACGAGCAGTACTTC. Its protein is CASSPSDRGSYEQYF. The full variable domain, its missing parts supplied by reference TRBV18 and TRBJ2-7, is NAGVMQNPRHLVRRRGQEARLRCSPMKGHSHVYWYRQLPEEGLKFMVYLQKENIIDESGMPKERFSAEFPKEGPSILRIQQVVRGDSAAYFCASSPSDRGSYEQYFGPGTRLTVT.

The chain recombines TRBV6-1 with TRBJ2-3, with TRBD2 as a possible D gene (6 bases). V was pared by 6 bases and J by 11 bases, with 18 bases between. The germline gives CDR1 MNHNS, CDR2 SASEGT. The CDR3 runs 13 residues. The CDR3 sequence: CASRPVPAGRQYF. In DNA, the CDR3 is TGTGCCAGCAGGCCCGTTCCGGCGGGACGGCAGTATTTT.

The chain uses TRBV11-2 and TRBJ2-5, with 7 bases fitting TRBD2. Germline trimming cut 5 bases from V and 2 bases from J; bases unmatched to any gene: 5. The germline V gene encodes CDR1 SGHAT and CDR2 FQNNGV. This CDR3 contains 14 residues. Written as DNA, the CDR3 is TGTGCCAGCAGCACGGGAGGCCAACAAGAGACCCAGTACTTC. It encodes CASSTGGQQETQYF.

This clone was counted a few times. J is TRBJ1-1 and V is TRBV6-5, with D uncertain. In germline, CDR1 is MNHEY, CDR2 SVGAGI. The CDR3 covers 16 residues. V shed 4 bases and J shed 5 bases, with 20 bases lying between them. CDR3 nucleotide sequence: TGTGCCAGCAGTTCCCACTCGCGAGGCCTTAGAACTGAAGCTTTCTTT. It specifies CASSSHSRGLRTEAFF.

The chain has TRBV7-9 and TRBJ2-1; no clear D. Germline CDR1 reads SEHNR; CDR2 reads FQNEAQ (reference sequence). V dropped 1 base and J dropped 9 bases, with 7 bases sitting between them. The CDR3 is made up of 12 amino acids. The chain's CDR3 is CASSLEPGEQFF. The CDR3 DNA sequence: TGTGCCAGCAGCTTAGAGCCGGGTGAGCAGTTCTTC.